These 12 T cell receptor beta chains share one sample of origin, sequenced in a study of glioma-infiltrating T cells. The iRepertoire nested amplicon-rescue multiplex PCR amplified TCR alpha and beta CDR3s from RNA. TCRdb itself ran the multiplex PCR reads through MiXCR, one entry per CDR3 protein. The sample holds more than 110,000 distinct CDR3 sequences, approximately 39% seen once. The sequencing sample was made of glioma tissue, nonneoplastic brain tissue, or PBMCs (not recorded which). The receptors here all came from a human donor with low-grade glioma or glioblastoma, undergoing nonglioma brain surgery, or in good health (not recorded which).

V gene TRBV5-1 combines with J gene TRBJ2-6; D possibly corresponds to TRBD1 (5 bases). CDR1 and CDR2 (germline): SGHRS, YFSETQ. Trimming left V 0 bases short and J 3 bases short, with 10 bases between. This CDR3 has 16 residues. The CDR3 here is CASSLGQGNGANVLTF. In DNA, the CDR3 is TGCGCCAGCAGCTTGGGGCAGGGTAATGGGGCCAACGTCCTGACTTTC.

The rearrangement joins TRBV30 to TRBJ1-2; D gene uncertain. V was pared by 1 base and J by 8 bases, with 8 bases between. The germline gives CDR1 GTSNPN, CDR2 SVGIG (reference sequence). This CDR3 contains 11 residues. CDR3 nucleotides: TGTGCCTGGAGTGGGGCTGGCGGCTACACCTTC. This codes for CAWSGAGGYTF.

This clonotype turned up a few times. This rearrangement joins TRBV6-1 to TRBJ1-1; TRBD1 matches at 7 bases. The CDR3 has 14 amino acids. The germline V gene encodes CDR1 MNHNS and CDR2 SASEGT. V gave up 8 bases and J gave up 7 bases; unmatched junction bases: 13. In DNA form, the CDR3 reads TGTGCCAGCTGCAACGGACAGGCTGTTTGTGAAGCTTTCTTT. Amino acids: CASCNGQAVCEAFF.

In this sample, this clonotype turned up a few times. V gene TRBV6-2 or TRBV6-3 combines with J gene TRBJ2-5, with no clear D. Germline loops: CDR1 MNHEY, CDR2 SVGEGT. The CDR3 loop spans 12 amino acids. The germline V and J ends were trimmed by 5 bases and 0 bases, with 4 bases remaining between them. The CDR3 DNA follows: TGTGCCAGCAGTGCCTACCAAGAGACCCAGTACTTC. Protein product: CASSAYQETQYF.

The gene calls are TRBV4-2 and TRBJ2-3, with D unclear. The germline V and J ends were trimmed by 0 bases and 3 bases, with 10 bases remaining between them. CDR1 and CDR2 from the germline V gene are LGHNA and YNFKEQ. The CDR3 contains 15 residues. CDR3 region: CASSQDQKATDTQYF. The CDR3, as DNA: TGTGCCAGCAGCCAAGACCAGAAGGCGACAGATACGCAGTATTTT.

The genes are TRBV6-1 and TRBJ2-3, with D perhaps being TRBD1 or TRBD2 (6 bases each). Trimming took 5 bases from V and 2 from J, leaving 11 bases between them. This CDR3 contains 14 residues. Germline V gene lookup returns CDR1 MNHNS and CDR2 SASEGT. The CDR3, as DNA: TGTGCCAGCAGTCGGGGGCCAAACACAGATACGCAGTATTTT. As protein: CASSRGPNTDTQYF.

CDR3 sequence: CASSLGRGTYEQYF. The CDR3 DNA follows: TGTGCCAGCAGTCTCGGCAGGGGGACCTACGAGCAGTACTTC. V usage is TRBV6-1 and J usage is TRBJ2-7; 7 nucleotides line up with TRBD1. V lost 5 bases, J lost 2 bases, and 6 bases stayed unmatched. The CDR3 totals 14 residues. Germline values: CDR1 MNHNS, CDR2 SASEGT.

V usage is TRBV7-6 and J usage is TRBJ2-1, with 11 positions matching TRBD1. The CDR3 has 16 residues. V dropped 4 bases and J dropped 7; count of bases not matched to a gene: 9. The germline CDR1 and CDR2 sequences are SGHVS and FNYEAQ. CDR3 residues: CASSSSGTGGENEQFF. In DNA form, the CDR3 reads TGTGCCAGCAGCTCTTCCGGGACAGGGGGAGAGAATGAGCAGTTCTTC.

V is TRBV2 and J is TRBJ2-5; 14 bases line up with TRBD2. Germline values: CDR1 SNHLY, CDR2 FYNNEI. J was trimmed by 2 bases and V by 6 bases; bases with no gene match: 2. The CDR3 contains 15 residues. CDR3 sequence: CASRRTSGGQETQYF. For the CDR3, the DNA is TGTGCCAGCAGGCGGACTAGCGGGGGGCAAGAGACCCAGTACTTC.

The gene calls are TRBV6-1 and TRBJ2-7, with D possibly matching TRBD2 (7 bases). Trimming shortened V by 5 bases and J by 4 bases, and 18 bases separated the two germline ends. The CDR3 consists of 15 residues. Germline CDR1 reads MNHNS; CDR2 reads SASEGT. In DNA, the CDR3 is TGTGCCAGCAGTTATTCTAGCGGAGGGGGGTACGAGCAGTACTTC. It yields the protein CASSYSSGGGYEQYF.

In this sample, this clonotype turned up once. This may arise from a read error, as a much more abundant clone is one base away. The chain employs TRBV2 and TRBJ1-2; TRBD1 matches 7 bases. The CDR3 is 12 amino acids. CDR1 SNHLY and CDR2 FYNNEI come from the germline V gene. Trimming at V came to 4 bases and at J to 4 bases, leaving 0 bases not matched to a gene. The CDR3 nucleotides read TGTGCCAGCAGTGGGGACAGCTATGGCTACACCTTC. Amino acid sequence: CASSGDSYGYTF.

This clonotype appeared a few times. The V and J genes are TRBV20-1 and TRBJ2-5; 9 positions agree with TRBD2. This CDR3 contains 12 residues. Germline V gene sequence: CDR1 DFQATT, CDR2 SNEGSKA (reference sequence). CDR3 in DNA: TGCAGCCCTTGGCGGGGGGGAGAGACCCAGTACTTC. This translates into CSPWRGGETQYF.